These 19 T cell receptor beta chains originate from one sample sequenced in a study of blood T cell repertoires in COVID-19. Libraries were prepared by immunoSEQ multiplex PCR; TCRdb keeps only in-frame clonotypes and omits some of them. The sample holds roughly 360,000 clones, roughly 86% seen once. Sequenced sample: PBMCs or T cells enriched from blood (not recorded which). The origin of the receptors is a man younger than 45 who had recovered from COVID-19.

The chain joins TRBV7-9 to TRBJ2-1; 7 bases agree with TRBD1. The CDR3 runs 15 residues. Germline CDR1 SEHNR, CDR2 FQNEAQ (reference sequence). V shed 1 base and J 10 bases; nucleotides not matched to a gene: 10. The CDR3 reads CASSLDRNRGREQFF. In nucleotides, the CDR3 is TGTGCCAGCAGCTTAGACCGAAACAGGGGACGGGAGCAGTTCTTC.

This rearrangement joins TRBV10-3 to TRBJ2-1; 7 bases agree with TRBD1. This CDR3 spans 13 amino acids. With 3 bases clipped from V and 8 bases from J, the junction kept 4 bases outside the gene matches. Germline CDR1 ENHRY, CDR2 SYGVKD. CDR3 nucleotides: TGTGCCATCAGTGATAAGGGACAGTATGAGCAGTTCTTC. Encoded protein: CAISDKGQYEQFF.

The chain carries TRBV18 and TRBJ1-4, with TRBD1 identical over 9 bases. With 3 bases clipped from V and 3 bases from J, the junction kept 8 bases outside the gene matches. Germline lookup yields CDR1 KGHSH and CDR2 LQKENI. This CDR3 has 17 amino acids. The CDR3 is CASSPGQGSAANEKLFF. The DNA of the CDR3 is TGTGCCAGCTCACCGGGACAGGGTAGTGCGGCTAATGAAAAACTGTTTTTT.

The chain links TRBV6-1 to TRBJ1-2, with 8 bases matching TRBD1. This CDR3 contains 16 residues. Germline CDR1 MNHNS, CDR2 SASEGT. With 3 bases clipped from V and 2 bases from J, the junction kept 8 bases outside the gene matches. CDR3 nucleotide sequence: TGTGCCAGCAGTGACCCCACGACAGGGGCAAACTATGGCTACACCTTC. Translating it yields CASSDPTTGANYGYTF.

The CDR3 here is CASSEAGRGATEAFF. The CDR3 DNA reads TGTGCCAGCAGTGAAGCGGGCAGGGGGGCCACTGAAGCTTTCTTT. The chain employs TRBV2 and TRBJ1-1, with 7 bases identical to TRBD1. Germline CDR1 SNHLY, CDR2 FYNNEI. The CDR3 loop spans 15 amino acids. J lost 4 bases, V lost 0 bases, and 5 bases had no gene match.

This clone was detected only once. The V gene is TRBV19, the J gene TRBJ1-3; no reliable D call. With 7 bases removed from V and 0 bases from J, the gap between germline ends came to 7 bases. This CDR3 has 13 residues. The germline V gene has CDR1 LNHDA and CDR2 SQIVND (reference sequence). The CDR3 is CASISGSGNTIYF. The DNA of the CDR3 is TGTGCCAGTATTTCGGGCTCTGGAAACACCATATATTTT. Complete variable domain (other parts from reference TRBV19 and TRBJ1-3): DGGITQSPKYLFRKEGQNVTLSCEQNLNHDAMYWYRQDPGQGLRLIYYSQIVNDFQKGDIAEGYSVSREKKESFPLTVTSAQKNPTAFYLCASISGSGNTIYFGEGSWLTVV.

CDR3 loop: CASSLDGLNEKLFF. In DNA form, the CDR3 reads TGTGCCAGCAGCCTGGACGGACTTAATGAAAAACTGTTTTTT. The rearrangement links TRBV7-2 to TRBJ1-4; D is uncertain. The ends were cut back, 5 bases at V and 4 bases at J, with 11 bases in the middle. CDR1 is SGHTA, CDR2 FQGNSA, per germline. This CDR3 has 14 amino acids.

This clone appeared a few times. V is TRBV7-6 and J is TRBJ2-5; D unresolved. CDR1 SGHVS and CDR2 FNYEAQ come from the germline V gene. V lost 8 bases to trimming and J lost 2 bases, with 18 bases between them. CDR3 size: 15 residues. The CDR3 bases are TGTGCCAGCGCCGATTTCCGGGTCTCTCAAGAGACCCAGTACTTC. Translated: CASADFRVSQETQYF. The whole variable domain, remainder taken from reference TRBV7-6 and TRBJ2-5, is GAGVSQSPRYKVTKRGQDVALRCDPISGHVSLYWYRQALGQGPEFLTYFNYEAQQDKSGLPNDRFSAERPEGSISTLTIQRTEQRDSAMYRCASADFRVSQETQYFGPGTRLLVL.

This clone was observed a few times. This sequence joins TRBV7-9 and TRBJ1-5; D not certain. The V gene lost 4 bases and the J gene lost 5 bases, with 12 bases spanning the gap. This CDR3 contains 14 residues. Germline V lookup: CDR1 SEHNR, CDR2 FQNEAQ (reference sequence). The CDR3 reads CASSSMRRDQPQHF. The CDR3, as DNA: TGTGCCAGCAGCTCAATGCGCCGGGATCAGCCCCAGCATTTT.

This sequence joins TRBV19 and TRBJ2-7, with TRBD1 as a possible D gene (6 bases). Trimming shortened V by 5 bases and J by 3 bases, and 14 bases separated the two germline ends. The CDR3 has 14 amino acids. Germline assignment: CDR1 LNHDA and CDR2 SQIVND (reference sequence). CDR3 in DNA: TGTGCCAGTAGTTTACAGGGAGTGGTCTACGAGCAGTACTTC. Encoded protein: CASSLQGVVYEQYF.

CDR3 sequence reads: CASSPGEGYGYTF. Here the CDR3 DNA reads TGTGCCAGCAGTCCAGGGGAGGGCTATGGCTACACCTTC. The V and J genes are TRBV12-3 or TRBV12-4 and TRBJ1-2, with D perhaps matching TRBD1 (6 bases). The CDR3 loop spans 13 amino acids. V lost 5 bases, J lost 4 bases, and 11 bases lay in between.

The chain uses TRBV29-1 and TRBJ1-1; D remains ambiguous. This CDR3 region has 14 residues. Trimming took off 1 base at V and 0 bases at J, with 9 bases between the two ends. CDR1 is SQVTM, CDR2 ANQGSEA, per germline. CDR3 in DNA: TGCAGCGTTGAAGTGACGGGAATGAACACTGAAGCTTTCTTT. Its protein is CSVEVTGMNTEAFF. The full variable domain, its missing parts supplied by reference TRBV29-1 and TRBJ1-1, is SAVISQKPSRDICQRGTSLTIQCQVDSQVTMMFWYRQQPGQSLTLIATANQGSEATYESGFVIDKFPISRPNLTFSTLTVSNMSPEDSSIYLCSVEVTGMNTEAFFGQGTRLTVV.

V usage is TRBV12-3 or TRBV12-4 and J usage is TRBJ2-1; D unresolved. CDR3 length equals 12 residues. V was pared by 2 bases and J by 9 bases, with 8 bases between. Here the CDR3 DNA reads TGTGCCAGCAGTTTATCTTACGGTGAGCAGTTCTTC. It yields the protein CASSLSYGEQFF.

This clone has a single count. V usage is TRBV4-1 and J usage is TRBJ1-1; 7 nucleotides line up with TRBD1. Looked up from germline, CDR1 is MGHRA and CDR2 is YSYEKL. There are 15 residues in the CDR3. V dropped 4 bases and J dropped 1; count of bases not matched to a gene: 6. The CDR3 loop is CASSPQGVANTEAFF. As DNA, the CDR3 is TGCGCCAGCAGCCCCCAGGGGGTCGCGAACACTGAAGCTTTCTTT.

The chain combines TRBV7-2 with TRBJ1-2, with a weak D call TRBD1 (6 bases). The CDR3 is 14 amino acids. Germline loops: CDR1 SGHTA, CDR2 FQGNSA. The ends were cut back, 1 base at V and 7 bases at J, with 13 bases in the middle. The CDR3 sequence: CASSLVSEGGGYTF. CDR3 bases: TGTGCCAGCAGCTTAGTATCGGAAGGGGGTGGCTACACCTTC.

This clone is a singleton in its sample. The V gene is TRBV3-1 (or the pseudogene TRBV3-2), the J gene TRBJ1-3; no clear D. Germline V gives CDR1 LGHDT, CDR2 YNNKEL (reference sequence). The CDR3 has 15 residues. V lost 3 bases and J lost 2, with 11 bases in between. The CDR3 sequence: CASSQGPSAGNTIYF. The DNA for the CDR3 is TGTGCCAGCAGCCAGGGCCCATCGGCTGGAAACACCATATATTTT.

The genes are TRBV14 and TRBJ2-3; 8 bases line up with TRBD1. The CDR3 is 16 amino acids. The V gene's germline CDR1 is SGHDN and CDR2 FVKESK. V lost 0 bases to trimming and J lost 3 bases; unmatched junction nucleotides: 5. The CDR3 loop reads CASSQDERTGTDTQYF. CDR3 bases: TGTGCCAGCAGCCAAGACGAGAGGACAGGGACAGATACGCAGTATTTT.

The J gene is TRBJ1-3, the V gene TRBV3-1 (or the pseudogene TRBV3-2); 7 nucleotides align to TRBD1. Germline V lookup: CDR1 LGHDT, CDR2 YNNKEL (reference sequence). The CDR3 is made up of 16 amino acids. V dropped 0 bases and J dropped 0; count of bases not matched to a gene: 2. As DNA, the CDR3 is TGTGCCAGCAGCCAAGAGGGACAGATCTCTGGAAACACCATATATTTT. Its protein product is CASSQEGQISGNTIYF.

The chain carries TRBV19 and TRBJ1-1; 8 bases line up with TRBD1. Germline V gives CDR1 LNHDA, CDR2 SQIVND (reference sequence). The CDR3 runs 14 residues. V was clipped by 5 bases and J by 2 bases; unmatched bases: 4. CDR3 amino acids: CASSLDRGNTEAFF. In DNA, the CDR3 is TGTGCCAGTAGTCTTGACAGGGGCAACACTGAAGCTTTCTTT.